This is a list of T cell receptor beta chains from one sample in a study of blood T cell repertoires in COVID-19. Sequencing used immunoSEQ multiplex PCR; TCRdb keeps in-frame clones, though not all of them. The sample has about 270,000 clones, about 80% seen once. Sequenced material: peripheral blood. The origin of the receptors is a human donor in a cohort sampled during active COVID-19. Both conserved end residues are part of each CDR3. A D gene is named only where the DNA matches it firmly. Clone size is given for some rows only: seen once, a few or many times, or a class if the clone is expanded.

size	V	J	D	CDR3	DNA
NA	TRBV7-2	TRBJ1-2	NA	CASSVQLNYGYTF	TGTGCCAGCAGCGTACAGTTGAACTATGGCTACACCTTC
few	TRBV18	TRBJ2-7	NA	CASSLDGLFPSEQYF	TGTGCCAGCTCCCTTGACGGACTATTCCCCTCGGAGCAGTACTTC
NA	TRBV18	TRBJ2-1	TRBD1	CASSPRTGANEQFF	TGTGCCAGCTCACCAAGGACAGGGGCGAATGAGCAGTTCTTC
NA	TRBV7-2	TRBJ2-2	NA	CASSLRSSSNTGELFF	TGTGCCAGCAGCTTACGGTCTAGTTCGAACACCGGGGAGCTGTTTTTT
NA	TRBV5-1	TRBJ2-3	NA	CASSLGTPRTDTQYF	TGCGCCAGCAGCTTGGGGACACCGCGCACAGATACGCAGTATTTT
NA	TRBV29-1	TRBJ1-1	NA	CSVVEGITEAFF	TGCAGCGTTGTGGAGGGGATCACTGAAGCTTTCTTT
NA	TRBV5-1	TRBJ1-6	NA	CASSLWTALAPNSPLHF	TGCGCCAGCAGCTTGTGGACAGCACTAGCGCCTAATTCACCCCTCCACTTT
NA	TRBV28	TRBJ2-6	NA	CASSLRGYGANVLTF	TGTGCCAGCAGTTTAAGGGGGTATGGGGCCAACGTCCTGACTTTC
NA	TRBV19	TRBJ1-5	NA	CASLQRREDSNQPQHF	TGTGCCAGCCTGCAACGGCGGGAAGATAGCAATCAGCCCCAGCATTTT
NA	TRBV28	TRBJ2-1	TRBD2	CAAGDYGGVSYNEQFF	TGTGCCGCGGGCGACTACGGGGGGGTTTCCTACAATGAGCAGTTCTTC
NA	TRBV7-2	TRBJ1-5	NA	CASSLLGGFMDQPQHF	TGTGCCAGCAGCTTGCTGGGGGGTTTTATGGACCAGCCCCAGCATTTT
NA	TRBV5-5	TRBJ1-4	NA	CASSLLSDRRNEKLFF	TGTGCCAGCAGCTTATTATCGGACAGACGAAATGAAAAACTGTTTTTT
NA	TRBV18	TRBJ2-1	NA	CASSPSLAQEQFF	TGTGCCAGCTCACCATCCCTAGCACAGGAGCAGTTCTTC
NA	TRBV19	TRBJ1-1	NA	CASSNRWSPLGNTEAFF	TGTGCCAGTAGTAACCGGTGGAGCCCTCTTGGGAACACTGAAGCTTTCTTT
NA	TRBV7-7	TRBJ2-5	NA	CASSPRFGGQETQYF	TGTGCTAGCAGCCCTCGGTTCGGAGGGCAGGAGACCCAGTACTTC
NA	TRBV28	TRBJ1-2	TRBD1	CASGDRVSGYTF	TGTGCCAGCGGGGACAGGGTCTCTGGCTACACCTTC
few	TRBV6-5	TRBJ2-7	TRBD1	CASSDREIGYEQYF	TGTGCCAGCAGCGACAGGGAAATTGGCTACGAGCAGTACTTC
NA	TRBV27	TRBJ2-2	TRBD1	CASSGQGVTGELFF	TGTGCCAGCAGCGGACAGGGAGTCACCGGGGAGCTGTTTTTT
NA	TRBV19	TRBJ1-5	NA	CASTVVVGNQPQHF	TGTGCCAGTACTGTCGTAGTAGGCAATCAGCCCCAGCATTTT
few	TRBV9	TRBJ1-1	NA	CASSVASAGTEAFF	TGTGCCAGCAGCGTAGCTTCCGCGGGGACTGAAGCTTTCTTT
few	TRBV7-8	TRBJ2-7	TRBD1	CASSLDRPYEQYF	TGTGCCAGCAGCTTGGACAGGCCCTACGAGCAGTACTTC
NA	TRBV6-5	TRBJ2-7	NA	CASSSWGVYEQYF	TGTGCCAGCAGCTCCTGGGGGGTCTACGAGCAGTACTTC
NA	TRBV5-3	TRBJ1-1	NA	CASLGTPPRNTEAFF	TGTGCCAGCCTCGGGACACCTCCTAGGAACACTGAAGCTTTCTTT
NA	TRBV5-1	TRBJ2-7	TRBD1	CASSPDRGSQEQYF	TGCGCCAGCAGCCCGGACAGGGGTTCTCAGGAGCAGTACTTC
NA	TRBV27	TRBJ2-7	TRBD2	CASSVAARTRGGLTGEQYF	TGTGCCAGCAGTGTAGCGGCAAGGACTAGGGGAGGGCTAACGGGTGAGCAGTACTTC
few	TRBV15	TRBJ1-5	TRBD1	CATSRGTGENQPQHF	TGTGCCACCAGCAGAGGTACAGGGGAGAATCAGCCCCAGCATTTT
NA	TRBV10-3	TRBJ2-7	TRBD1	CAISRGGTGVSDEQYF	TGTGCCATCAGTAGAGGGGGGACAGGGGTCTCGGACGAGCAGTACTTC
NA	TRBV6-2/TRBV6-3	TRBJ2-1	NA	CASRPQGSSREQFF	TGTGCCAGCAGGCCTCAGGGTAGCTCCCGGGAGCAGTTCTTC
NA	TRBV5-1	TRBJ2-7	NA	CASRLPDHASYFLGYEQYF	TGCGCCAGCAGGCTCCCTGACCACGCTAGCTACTTTTTAGGCTACGAGCAGTACTTC
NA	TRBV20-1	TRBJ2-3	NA	CSASRLAGGKDTQYF	TGCAGTGCCAGTAGGCTAGCCGGGGGTAAAGATACGCAGTATTTT
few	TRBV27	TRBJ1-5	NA	CASSPQGLGNQPQHF	TGTGCCAGCAGTCCTCAGGGGCTGGGGAATCAGCCCCAGCATTTT
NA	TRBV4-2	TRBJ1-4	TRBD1	CASSQPTGTGSLAMREKLFF	TGTGCCAGCAGCCAACCAACCGGGACAGGGTCATTGGCGATGCGTGAAAAACTGTTTTTT
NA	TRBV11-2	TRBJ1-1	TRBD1	CASSLEGGLNTEAFF	TGTGCCAGCAGCTTAGAAGGGGGCTTGAACACTGAAGCTTTCTTT
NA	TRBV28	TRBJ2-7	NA	CASRSYPREQYF	TGTGCCAGCAGGTCCTACCCTCGGGAGCAGTACTTC
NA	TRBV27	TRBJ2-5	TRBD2	CASRSLAGGPSVQTQYF	TGTGCCAGCAGGTCACTAGCGGGGGGGCCCTCCGTCCAGACCCAGTACTTC
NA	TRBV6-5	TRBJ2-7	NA	CASSNARTPTYEQYF	TGTGCCAGCAGCAACGCAAGGACACCCACCTACGAGCAGTACTTC
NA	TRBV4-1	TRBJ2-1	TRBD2	CASSQELAGAFNEQFF	TGCGCCAGCAGCCAGGAACTAGCGGGAGCGTTCAATGAGCAGTTCTTC
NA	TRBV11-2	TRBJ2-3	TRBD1	CASSSQGASTDTQYF	TGTGCCAGCAGCTCGCAGGGGGCTAGCACAGATACGCAGTATTTT
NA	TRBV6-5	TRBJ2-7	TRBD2	CASKGGLAGNYEQYF	TGTGCCAGCAAGGGGGGACTAGCGGGAAACTACGAGCAGTACTTC
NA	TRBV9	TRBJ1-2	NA	CASSGAVHYGYTF	TGTGCCAGCAGCGGAGCGGTTCACTATGGCTACACCTTC
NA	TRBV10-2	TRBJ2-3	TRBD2	CATGTSGRSDTQYF	TGCGCCACCGGGACTAGCGGGAGGTCAGATACGCAGTATTTT
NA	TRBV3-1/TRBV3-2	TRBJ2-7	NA	CASSQGRDYEQYF	TGTGCCAGCAGCCAGGGCAGAGACTACGAGCAGTACTTC
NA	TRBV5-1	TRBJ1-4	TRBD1	CASSAGQDPPGQLFF	TGCGCCAGCAGCGCCGGACAGGACCCCCCGGGCCAACTGTTTTTT
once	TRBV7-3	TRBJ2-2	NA	CASSPSGALANTGELFF	TGTGCCAGCAGCCCGTCTGGGGCGTTGGCAAACACCGGGGAGCTGTTTTTT
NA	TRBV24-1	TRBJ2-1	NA	CATSDPGASEVRFF	TGTGCCACCAGTGATCCGGGAGCTAGCGAAGTAAGGTTCTTC
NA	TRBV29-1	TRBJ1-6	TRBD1	CSVGTGGDSPLHF	TGCAGCGTTGGGACAGGGGGTGACTCACCCCTCCACTTT
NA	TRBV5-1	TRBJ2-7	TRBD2	CASSLEASGGYEQYF	TGCGCCAGCAGCTTGGAGGCTAGCGGGGGGTATGAGCAGTACTTC
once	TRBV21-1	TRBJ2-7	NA	CASSKPDLSSYEQYF	TGTGCCAGCAGCAAGCCCGATCTTAGTTCCTACGAGCAGTACTTC
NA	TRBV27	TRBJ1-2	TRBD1	CASGDRVGNGYTF	TGTGCCAGCGGAGACAGGGTTGGGAATGGCTACACCTTC
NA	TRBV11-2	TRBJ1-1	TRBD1	CASSDTGEAEAFF	TGTGCCAGCAGCGATACAGGGGAAGCTGAAGCTTTCTTT
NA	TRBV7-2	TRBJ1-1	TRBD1	CASSSNRGHGNTEAFF	TGTGCCAGCAGCTCGAACAGGGGGCACGGGAACACTGAAGCTTTCTTT
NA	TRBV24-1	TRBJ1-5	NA	CATSDSGERNQPQHF	TGTGCCACCAGTGATTCGGGGGAGCGCAATCAGCCCCAGCATTTT
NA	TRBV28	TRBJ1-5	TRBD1	CASSLTLKGAGQPQHF	TGTGCCAGCAGTTTAACTTTGAAGGGGGCGGGTCAGCCCCAGCATTTT